The 8 T cell receptor beta chains given below trace back to one sample, sequenced in a study of control samples from healthy donors and cancer patients. Using immunoSEQ multiplex PCR, the repertoire was profiled, and TCRdb retains in-frame clones only, with some absent. Altogether 350,000 to 450,000 clones are present, 90% being singletons, with the ten largest covering just under 6.5%. Sequencing was carried out using PBMCs. The source of these receptors is a man between 40 and 49 years old with head and neck cancer.

This CDR3 reads CASSSWGTGKWDEQFF. DNA for the CDR3: TGTGCCAGCAGCTCATGGGGGACAGGGAAGTGGGATGAGCAGTTCTTC. The chain carries TRBV7-9 and TRBJ2-1; 9 bases line up with TRBD1. In germline, CDR1 is SEHNR, CDR2 FQNEAQ (reference sequence). V lost 4 bases, J lost 8 bases, and 12 bases stayed unmatched. The CDR3 length is 16 residues.

V and J are TRBV4-3 and TRBJ1-4, with a weak D call TRBD1 (5 bases). CDR3 size: 16 residues. CDR1 and CDR2 from the germline V gene are LGHNA and YSLEER. Deletions cut 0 bases from V and 4 bases from J, with 12 bases between. CDR3 protein: CASSQEGQGRNEKLFF. DNA for the CDR3: TGCGCCAGCAGCCAAGAAGGGCAGGGCCGTAATGAAAAACTGTTTTTT.

The chain combines TRBV19 with TRBJ1-1, with D perhaps matching TRBD1 (5 bases). Germline V CDR1 and CDR2: LNHDA, SQIVND (reference sequence). Trimming stripped 7 bases from V and 0 bases from J, with 12 bases between. The CDR3 loop spans 14 amino acids. The CDR3 region has the DNA TGTGCCAGTAACTATAGGGGATTGAACACTGAAGCTTTCTTT. Protein: CASNYRGLNTEAFF.

This clone was recorded a few times. The V call is TRBV19, the J call TRBJ1-1, with D unresolved. This CDR3 is built from 13 residues. Trimming removed 4 bases at V and 0 bases at J, with 6 bases between. The germline CDR1 and CDR2 sequences are LNHDA and SQIVND (reference sequence). Written as DNA, the CDR3 is TGTGCCAGTAGTACCTACATGAACACTGAAGCTTTCTTT. The encoded protein is CASSTYMNTEAFF.

The chain's CDR3 is CASSLDGQGALGGYTF. CDR3 DNA sequence: TGTGCCAGCAGCTTGGACGGTCAGGGCGCGCTGGGCGGCTACACCTTC. The chain combines TRBV5-6 with TRBJ1-2; D may be TRBD1 (5 bases). V was trimmed by 0 bases and J by 8 bases, leaving 20 bases between them. CDR3 length: 16 residues. In germline, CDR1 is SGHDT, CDR2 YYEEEE.

The genes are TRBV5-6 and TRBJ2-6, with D unclear. There are 16 residues in the CDR3. The V end was cut by 2 bases, the J end by 4 bases, with 13 bases between. The germline V gene has CDR1 SGHDT and CDR2 YYEEEE. CDR3: CASSFITVSGANVLTF. CDR3 sequence (DNA): TGTGCCAGCAGCTTCATCACAGTCTCCGGGGCCAACGTCCTGACTTTC.

J is TRBJ2-2 and V is TRBV9; 7 bases match TRBD2. Germline V gives CDR1 SGDLS, CDR2 YYNGEE. V was pared by 4 bases and J by 3 bases, with 9 bases of the junction left unmatched. The CDR3 sequence is 16 residues long. The DNA of the CDR3 is TGTGCCAGCAGCCCTGCGGGGGTAGGGGACACCGGGGAGCTGTTTTTT. This encodes CASSPAGVGDTGELFF.

As regards this clone: The sample holds other DNA sequences that translate to the same CDR3. This chain links TRBV6-1 with TRBJ2-7; 8 bases map to TRBD2. Germline V gives CDR1 MNHNS, CDR2 SASEGT. V trimming: 3 bases; J trimming: 3 bases; junction bases outside the gene matches: 4. The CDR3 length is 14 residues. CDR3 sequence (DNA): TGTGCCAGCAGTGATGCGGGGGGCCGCTACGAGCAGTACTTC. Its protein is CASSDAGGRYEQYF.